The 14 T cell receptor beta chains given below trace back to one sample, sequenced in a study of T cell clonotyping in hematopoietic cell transplantation (dated by TCRdb to the early 2020s). The receptor library was made with the immunoSEQ multiplex PCR assay. TCRdb mirrors the immuneACCESS table, restricted to in-frame sequences. Some clones are absent from its copies; in checked studies, under half trace to an unresolved V gene, and the reason for the others is unknown. In all, the sample holds 25,000 to 35,000 clones, and approximately 77% of those were seen once. The ten biggest clones cover approximately 5.9% of the sample. Reading the label with the study, this specimen's time point is: recipient sample about 28 days before transplant, after cytoreduction. The sequencing used peripheral blood mononuclear cells, collected before stem cell transplant. The source is a man aged 50 or older with myelodysplastic syndrome. Some clones in this sample may be carry-over from other donors' samples.

The chain has TRBV9 and TRBJ2-6; D is possibly TRBD1 or TRBD2 (5 bases each). Germline CDR1 is SGDLS and CDR2 is YYNGEE. Trimming removed 4 bases at V and 2 bases at J, with 16 bases between. The CDR3 consists of 17 residues. CDR3 in DNA: TGTGCCAGCAGCCCGAGGTGGGGGTACCCTGGGGCCAACGTCCTGACTTTC. Translation gives CASSPRWGYPGANVLTF.

This sequence joins TRBV29-1 and TRBJ1-2; 8 nucleotides match TRBD1. There are 14 residues in the CDR3. Per the germline V gene, CDR1 is SQVTM and CDR2 is ANQGSEA. With 0 bases clipped from V and 8 bases from J, the junction kept 8 bases outside the gene matches. CDR3 nucleotides: TGCAGCGTTGAAGATAGGAAGGACAGGGACGGCTACACCTTC. Translating it yields CSVEDRKDRDGYTF.

There are a few counts of this clone. The chain is built from TRBV28 and TRBJ2-3; tentative D call: TRBD1 (6 bases). Trimming stripped 6 bases from V and 8 bases from J, with 12 bases between. CDR3 size: 12 residues. Germline lookup yields CDR1 MDHEN and CDR2 SYDVKM. In DNA form, the CDR3 reads TGTGCCAGCAGCCCGGTCAGGGGTACGCAGTATTTT. Its protein is CASSPVRGTQYF. Combining the CDR3 with reference TRBV28 and TRBJ2-3 gives the whole variable domain DVKVTQSSRYLVKRTGEKVFLECVQDMDHENMFWYRQDPGLGLRLIYFSYDVKMKEKGDIPEGYSVSREKKERFSLILESASTNQTSMYLCASSPVRGTQYFGPGTRLTVL.

The genes are TRBV6-1 and TRBJ2-1; tentative D call: TRBD2 (6 bases). V gave up 1 base and J gave up 9 bases, with 16 bases separating them. The CDR3 spans 15 residues. Germline V gives CDR1 MNHNS, CDR2 SASEGT. The CDR3 sequence is CASSEEFIGGIEQFF. DNA for the CDR3: TGTGCCAGCAGTGAAGAGTTTATCGGGGGAATTGAGCAGTTCTTC.

This clone occurred once. The chain joins TRBV6-5 to TRBJ2-3; no clear D. The germline V and J ends were trimmed by 5 bases and 4 bases, with 16 bases remaining between them. The CDR3 totals 15 residues. Germline V gene lookup returns CDR1 MNHEY and CDR2 SVGAGI. The CDR3 DNA reads TGTGCCAGCAGTCCCCGGTGGGCCTTCGCAGATACGCAGTATTTT. Translated: CASSPRWAFADTQYF.

The V gene is TRBV5-1, the J gene TRBJ1-2; maybe TRBD1 (6 bases). Trimming cost V 3 bases and J 8 bases, with 20 bases left between them. This CDR3 is built from 15 residues. Per germline, CDR1 SGHRS and CDR2 YFSETQ. For the CDR3, the DNA is TGCGCCAGCAGCTGGGGCGGGGGCCGACGAGGGGGCTACACCTTC. Residues: CASSWGGGRRGGYTF.

V usage is TRBV6-1 and J usage is TRBJ1-2, with D unclear. The germline gives CDR1 MNHNS, CDR2 SASEGT. The ends were cut back, 6 bases at V and 8 bases at J, with 16 bases in the middle. This CDR3 spans 13 amino acids. The CDR3 is CASSPGPARGYTF. CDR3 coding DNA: TGTGCCAGCAGCCCGGGCCCTGCTAGAGGCTACACCTTC.

The J gene is TRBJ1-5, the V gene TRBV6-1, with a tentative D call TRBD1 (5 bases). The CDR3 is 15 residues long. V lost 3 bases and J 4 bases, leaving 13 bases between the germline ends. The germline CDR1 and CDR2 sequences are MNHNS and SASEGT. The CDR3, as DNA: TGTGCCAGCAGTGAGTCAGGGCAACAGAATCAGCCCCAGCATTTT. Amino acid sequence: CASSESGQQNQPQHF.

This clone was detected once. This chain uses TRBV6-6 with TRBJ2-1; 9 nucleotides align to TRBD2. With V trimmed by 7 bases and J by 5 bases, 9 bases remained unmatched. The CDR3 length is 15 residues. Germline V gene data show CDR1 as MNHNY and CDR2 as SVGAGI (reference sequence). CDR3 protein: CASTTGASGDNEQFF. The DNA of the CDR3 is TGTGCCAGCACCACCGGGGCTAGCGGGGACAATGAGCAGTTCTTC.

V gene TRBV29-1 combines with J gene TRBJ1-2; TRBD1 matches 8 bases. The CDR3 runs to 15 residues. V shed 0 bases and J 4 bases; nucleotides not matched to a gene: 7. The germline CDR1 and CDR2 sequences are SQVTM and ANQGSEA. The CDR3 loop is CSVEDRTGPFYGYTF. DNA of the CDR3: TGCAGCGTTGAAGATCGGACAGGGCCTTTCTATGGCTACACCTTC.

The CDR3 here is CAWRLAGNTIYF. The CDR3, as DNA: TGTGCCTGGAGGTTAGCCGGAAACACCATATATTTT. V usage is TRBV30 and J usage is TRBJ1-3; D is unclear. Trimming took 3 bases from V and 4 from J, leaving 7 bases between them. CDR3 length equals 12 residues. Germline V CDR1 and CDR2: GTSNPN, SVGIG (reference sequence).

J is TRBJ1-2 and V is TRBV30; 10 bases are shared with TRBD1. V dropped 3 bases and J dropped 8; count of bases not matched to a gene: 3. The V gene's germline CDR1 is GTSNPN and CDR2 SVGIG (reference sequence). The CDR3 is 12 amino acids. The chain's CDR3 is CAWSWTGGGYTF. The CDR3 DNA sequence: TGTGCCTGGAGCTGGACAGGGGGAGGCTACACCTTC. Together with reference TRBV30 and TRBJ1-2, the CDR3 gives the full variable domain: SQTIHQWPATLVQPVGSPLSLECTVEGTSNPNLYWYRQAAGRGLQLLFYSVGIGQISSEVPQNLSASRPQDRQFILSSKKLLLSDSGFYLCAWSWTGGGYTFGSGTRLTVV.

The CDR3 loop is CASSLGWYEQYF. CDR3 coding DNA: TGTGCCAGCAGCTTGGGCTGGTATGAGCAGTACTTC. The V gene is TRBV5-6, the J gene TRBJ2-7; the D is unclear. Germline V lookup: CDR1 SGHDT, CDR2 YYEEEE. Trimming stripped 0 bases from V and 7 bases from J, with 8 bases between. This CDR3 contains 12 residues.

This chain connects TRBV6-5 to TRBJ1-1, with a tentative D call TRBD1 (6 bases). Germline values: CDR1 MNHEY, CDR2 SVGAGI. Trimming removed 2 bases from V and 5 bases from J, with 9 bases in between. The CDR3 length is 13 residues. The CDR3 nucleotides are TGTGCCAGCAGTTACAGGGGGTGGACTGAAGCTTTCTTT. This gives the protein CASSYRGWTEAFF.